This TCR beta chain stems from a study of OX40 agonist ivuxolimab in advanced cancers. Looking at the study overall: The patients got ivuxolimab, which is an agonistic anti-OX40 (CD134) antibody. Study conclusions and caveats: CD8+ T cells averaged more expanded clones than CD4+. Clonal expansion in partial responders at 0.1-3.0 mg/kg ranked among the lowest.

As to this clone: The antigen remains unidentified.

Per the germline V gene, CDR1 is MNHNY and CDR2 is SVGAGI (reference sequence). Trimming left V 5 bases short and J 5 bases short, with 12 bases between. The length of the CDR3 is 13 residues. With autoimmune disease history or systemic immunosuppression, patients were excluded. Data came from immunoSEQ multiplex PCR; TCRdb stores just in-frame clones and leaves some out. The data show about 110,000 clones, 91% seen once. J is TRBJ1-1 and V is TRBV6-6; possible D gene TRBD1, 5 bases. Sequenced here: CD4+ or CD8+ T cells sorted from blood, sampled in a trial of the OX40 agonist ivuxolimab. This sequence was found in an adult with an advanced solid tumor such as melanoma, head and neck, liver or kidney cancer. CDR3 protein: CASSRGWVTEAFF. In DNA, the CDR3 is TGTGCCAGCAGTAGGGGCTGGGTGACTGAAGCTTTCTTT.